The 8 T cell receptor beta chains presented below share a single source sample, sequenced in a study of OX40 agonist ivuxolimab in advanced cancers. Assay used: immunoSEQ multiplex PCR; TCRdb lists only in-frame clones, some missing. The sample has tens of thousands of clones; about 89% are singletons. The source material was CD4+ or CD8+ T cells sorted from blood, sampled in a trial of the OX40 agonist ivuxolimab. All receptors come from an adult with an advanced solid tumor such as melanoma, head and neck, liver or kidney cancer.

The chain has TRBV18 and TRBJ1-3; D gene uncertain. This CDR3 is built from 13 residues. V dropped 0 bases and J dropped 8 bases, with 8 bases sitting between them. CDR1 KGHSH and CDR2 LQKENI come from the germline V gene. As DNA, the CDR3 is TGTGCCAGCTCACCACCCGTCCGGGACACCATATATTTT. Protein: CASSPPVRDTIYF.

The CDR3 sequence is CASSIQGAGQPQHF. The CDR3 nucleotides read TGTGCCAGTAGCATACAGGGGGCAGGACAGCCCCAGCATTTT. The chain uses TRBV19 and TRBJ1-5; 9 nucleotides line up with TRBD1. Germline CDR1 and CDR2: LNHDA and SQIVND (reference sequence). This CDR3 is 14 amino acids long. J lost 7 bases, V lost 6 bases, and 7 bases had no gene match.

V is TRBV4-2 and J is TRBJ1-5; D call uncertain. The CDR3 is 15 residues long. The V gene lost 1 base and the J gene lost 1 base, with 8 bases spanning the gap. CDR1 LGHNA and CDR2 YNFKEQ come from the germline V gene. CDR3 in amino acids: CASSQALGSNQPQHF. In DNA, the CDR3 is TGTGCCAGCAGCCAAGCCCTCGGGAGCAATCAGCCCCAGCATTTT.

The chain has TRBV2 and TRBJ2-2, with 11 bases lining up with TRBD1. CDR3 length: 15 residues. Germline-derived CDR1 and CDR2 are SNHLY and FYNNEI. After removal of 4 bases from V and 4 bases from J, the junction contained 2 bases not matched to a gene. The CDR3 sequence: CASSVGQGVTGELFF. The CDR3, as DNA: TGTGCCAGCAGTGTGGGACAGGGGGTCACCGGGGAGCTGTTTTTT.

In nucleotides, the CDR3 is TGTGCCAGCAGCCCCCGTGGACTTTACGGAAACACCATATATTTT. Translated, it gives CASSPRGLYGNTIYF. The gene calls are TRBV9 and TRBJ1-3; D is ambiguous. The ends were cut back, 4 bases at V and 4 bases at J, with 15 bases in the middle. CDR1 SGDLS and CDR2 YYNGEE come from the germline V gene. This CDR3 has 15 amino acids.

The DNA for the CDR3 is TGTGCCAGCATTAGGGGCATGAACACTGAAGCTTTCTTT. Protein product: CASIRGMNTEAFF. The J gene is TRBJ1-1, the V gene TRBV11-2; D is possibly TRBD1 (5 bases). Germline lookup yields CDR1 SGHAT and CDR2 FQNNGV. This CDR3 region has 13 residues. Trimming pared 7 bases from V and 0 bases from J, leaving 9 bases between.

The chain is built from TRBV7-2 and TRBJ1-6; D perhaps matches TRBD1 (6 bases). This CDR3 is built from 15 residues. The germline CDR1 and CDR2 sequences are SGHTA and FQGNSA. V lost 2 bases, J lost 9 bases, and 14 bases lay in between. The CDR3 nucleotides read TGTGCCAGCAGCTTAAGCGGGCAGGGGAGTTCACCCCTCCACTTT. It yields the protein CASSLSGQGSSPLHF.

The chain carries TRBV12-5 and TRBJ1-5; no clear D gene. V lost 3 bases and J lost 7, with 4 bases in between. There are 11 residues in the CDR3. Germline lookup yields CDR1 LGHNT and CDR2 FRNRAP. In nucleotides, the CDR3 is TGTGCTAGTGGTTTAGAGCAGCCCCAGCATTTT. Residues: CASGLEQPQHF.